The 22 T cell receptor beta chains presented below share a single source sample, sequenced in a study of control samples from healthy donors and cancer patients. Sequenced by immunoSEQ multiplex PCR; TCRdb stores in-frame clones only, minus some. Seen here are roughly 130,000 clones, 93% observed once, and the top ten hold about 1.5%. Sequencing used PBMCs. Receptors were obtained from a man in his fifties with head and neck cancer.

The chain is built from TRBV5-1 and TRBJ2-3, with TRBD2 identical over 9 bases. The germline CDR1 and CDR2 sequences are SGHRS and YFSETQ. CDR3 length: 18 amino acids. Trimming at V came to 0 bases and at J to 4 bases, leaving 12 bases not matched to a gene. DNA of the CDR3: TGCGCCAGCAGCTTGGGGCAGGGAGGAGCGGGGGGCCCAGATACGCAGTATTTT. Translation: CASSLGQGGAGGPDTQYF. Full variable domain (outside the CDR3, taken from reference TRBV5-1 and TRBJ2-3): KAGVTQTPRYLIKTRGQQVTLSCSPISGHRSVSWYQQTPGQGLQFLFEYFSETQRNKGNFPGRFSGRQFSNSRSEMNVSTLELGDSALYLCASSLGQGGAGGPDTQYFGPGTRLTVL.

The chain joins TRBV2 to TRBJ2-2, with 10 bases lining up with TRBD2. Germline values: CDR1 SNHLY, CDR2 FYNNEI. The CDR3 has 13 amino acids. Germline trimming cut 7 bases from V and 8 bases from J; bases unmatched to any gene: 4. This chain's CDR3 is CASIVLAGGELFF. CDR3 bases: TGTGCCAGCATCGTACTAGCGGGGGGGGAGCTGTTTTTT.

V usage is TRBV6-1 and J usage is TRBJ2-1; D unclear. Deletions cut 3 bases from V and 6 bases from J, with 12 bases between. Germline CDR1 is MNHNS and CDR2 is SASEGT. This CDR3 region has 14 residues. CDR3 DNA sequence: TGTGCCAGCAGTGATTTGGAGCAACTCAATGAGCAGTTCTTC. It specifies CASSDLEQLNEQFF.

The rearrangement joins TRBV24-1 to TRBJ1-2; D not resolved. With 9 bases removed from V and 8 bases from J, the gap between germline ends came to 12 bases. CDR1 is KGHDR and CDR2 is SFDVKD in the germline V gene. The CDR3 consists of 11 residues. CDR3 nucleotides: TGTGCCACCGAGGGCGGCGGGGGCTACACCTTC. Its protein product is CATEGGGGYTF.

The chain has TRBV6-6 and TRBJ2-2; D remains ambiguous. Germline CDR1 and CDR2: MNHNY and SVGAGI (reference sequence). V lost 0 bases to trimming and J lost 6 bases, with 8 bases between them. The CDR3 loop spans 14 amino acids. The CDR3 DNA reads TGTGCCAGCAGTTACTCGTCCCTGGCCGGGGAGCTGTTTTTT. Translation gives CASSYSSLAGELFF.

The rearrangement joins TRBV19 to TRBJ1-4, with D possibly matching TRBD1 (5 bases). V was pared by 6 bases and J by 1 base, with 9 bases between. There are 14 residues in the CDR3. From germline, CDR1 is LNHDA and CDR2 SQIVND (reference sequence). CDR3 sequence (DNA): TGTGCCAGTAGGCCACAGGAAACTAATGAAAAACTGTTTTTT. Its protein product is CASRPQETNEKLFF.

This sequence joins TRBV5-1 and TRBJ1-6, with a tentative D call TRBD1 (5 bases). Trimming removed 6 bases from V and 8 bases from J, with 12 bases in between. Germline lookup yields CDR1 SGHRS and CDR2 YFSETQ. CDR3 length equals 13 residues. CDR3 bases: TGCGCCAGCAAGAGGGACGTGGATTCACCCCTCCACTTT. This gives the protein CASKRDVDSPLHF. The full variable domain, its missing parts supplied by reference TRBV5-1 and TRBJ1-6, is KAGVTQTPRYLIKTRGQQVTLSCSPISGHRSVSWYQQTPGQGLQFLFEYFSETQRNKGNFPGRFSGRQFSNSRSEMNVSTLELGDSALYLCASKRDVDSPLHFGNGTRLTVT.

The rearrangement uses TRBV10-3 and TRBJ2-1; D uncertain. In germline, CDR1 is ENHRY, CDR2 SYGVKD. CDR3 size: 13 residues. The V end was cut by 0 bases, the J end by 8 bases, with 8 bases between. CDR3 in DNA: TGTGCCATCAGTGAGTCCAACATCCATGAGCAGTTCTTC. This sequence encodes CAISESNIHEQFF.

The chain links TRBV7-9 to TRBJ1-1, with D perhaps matching TRBD1 (5 bases). Germline assignment: CDR1 SEHNR and CDR2 FQNEAQ (reference sequence). V was trimmed by 5 bases and J by 8 bases, leaving 15 bases between them. This CDR3 is built from 13 residues. CDR3 DNA: TGTGCCAGCAGCCCGGTCGCGGGGCTCGAAGCTTTCTTT. This gives the protein CASSPVAGLEAFF.

The CDR3: CASSLGGTGELFF. DNA of the CDR3: TGTGCCAGCAGTTTGGGGGGTACCGGGGAGCTGTTTTTT. The chain is built from TRBV6-2 or TRBV6-3 and TRBJ2-2; perhaps TRBD2 as D (6 bases). The germline CDR1 and CDR2 sequences are MNHEY and SVGEGT. V lost 4 bases to trimming and J lost 5 bases, with 8 bases between them. This CDR3 has 13 amino acids.

The J gene is TRBJ2-3, the V gene TRBV6-2 or TRBV6-3; tentative D call: TRBD1 (6 bases). Germline V lookup: CDR1 MNHEY, CDR2 SVGEGT. V gave up 6 bases and J gave up 2 bases, with 12 bases separating them. This CDR3 spans 14 amino acids. The CDR3 protein is CASSNHRVTDTQYF. As DNA, the CDR3 is TGTGCCAGCAGCAACCACAGGGTCACAGATACGCAGTATTTT.

This rearrangement joins TRBV6-5 to TRBJ2-7; D is unclear. The CDR3 has 14 residues. The V gene lost 6 bases and the J gene lost 3 bases, with 15 bases spanning the gap. Germline loops: CDR1 MNHEY, CDR2 SVGAGI. CDR3 in DNA: TGTGCCAGCAGGCTCCGACGGACCCTCTACGAGCAGTACTTC. Translated: CASRLRRTLYEQYF.

The J gene is TRBJ1-2, the V gene TRBV4-1; unclear D gene. The V gene's germline CDR1 is MGHRA and CDR2 YSYEKL. Trimming took off 2 bases at V and 2 bases at J, with 12 bases between the two ends. The CDR3 runs to 15 residues. CDR3 nucleotides: TGCGCCAGCAGCCAACCCTCTGGGGTAAACTATGGCTACACCTTC. Amino acids: CASSQPSGVNYGYTF.

V usage is TRBV4-3 and J usage is TRBJ2-3; D gene uncertain. V was shortened by 1 base and J by 3 bases, with 5 bases between the two germline ends. The CDR3 covers 13 residues. CDR1 is LGHNA, CDR2 YSLEER, per germline. The DNA for the CDR3 is TGCGCCAGCAGCCAAGGGGAAACAGATACGCAGTATTTT. Its protein product is CASSQGETDTQYF.

V and J are TRBV27 and TRBJ2-2; a possible D gene is TRBD2 (7 bases). V dropped 5 bases and J dropped 0 bases, with 16 bases sitting between them. The germline V gene has CDR1 MNHEY and CDR2 SMNVEV (reference sequence). The CDR3 has 17 amino acids. The DNA for the CDR3 is TGTGCCAGCAGTCCCCTCGGGGGGCCGTCGAACACCGGGGAGCTGTTTTTT. Translation: CASSPLGGPSNTGELFF.

The chain uses TRBV3-1 (or the pseudogene TRBV3-2) and TRBJ2-5; 10 nucleotides align to TRBD2. Germline V CDR1 and CDR2: LGHDT, YNNKEL (reference sequence). The length of the CDR3 is 14 residues. Trimming removed 6 bases from V and 5 bases from J; junction bases left unmatched: 6. The chain's CDR3 is CASRLAGAGETQYF. In nucleotides, the CDR3 is TGTGCCAGCAGGCTAGCGGGGGCGGGGGAGACCCAGTACTTC.

Points on this clone: Other DNA sequences in this specimen translate into the identical CDR3. The gene calls are TRBV18 and TRBJ2-1; 7 nucleotides agree with TRBD1. The CDR3 is 13 amino acids. Losses at the gene ends were 3 bases for V and 4 bases for J; bases not matched to a gene: 0. CDR1 and CDR2 from the germline V gene are KGHSH and LQKENI. The DNA of the CDR3 is TGTGCCAGCTCACCGGGACAGTACAATGAGCAGTTCTTC. Translation: CASSPGQYNEQFF.

This clone has only one observation. The CDR3 reads CASSFGTGVGYTF. The CDR3 nucleotides read TGTGCCAGCAGCTTCGGGACAGGGGTAGGCTACACCTTC. The chain recombines TRBV7-2 with TRBJ1-2, with TRBD1 identical over 10 bases. In germline, CDR1 is SGHTA, CDR2 FQGNSA. This CDR3 is 13 amino acids long. The V segment lost 3 bases and the J segment 8 bases; nucleotides outside the gene matches: 3.

V gene TRBV6-1 combines with J gene TRBJ1-3; a weak D match, TRBD1 (5 bases). Per germline, CDR1 MNHNS and CDR2 SASEGT. The CDR3 covers 14 residues. Trimming pared 2 bases from V and 3 bases from J, leaving 8 bases between. CDR3 sequence: CASSERGGGNTIYF. DNA of the CDR3: TGTGCCAGCAGTGAAAGGGGAGGTGGAAACACCATATATTTT.

The rearrangement joins TRBV6-5 to TRBJ1-1, with no clear D. The V end lost 0 bases, the J end lost 6 bases, and 11 bases lay between the germline ends. The CDR3 totals 14 residues. CDR1 MNHEY and CDR2 SVGAGI come from the germline V gene. In DNA form, the CDR3 reads TGTGCCAGCAGTTACTCTCGGGGAGTTTCTGAAGCTTTCTTT. This codes for CASSYSRGVSEAFF.

CDR3 residues: CASSLEARSYEQYF. The CDR3 coding sequence is TGTGCCAGCAGCTTAGAGGCCAGGTCCTACGAGCAGTACTTC. V and J are TRBV7-2 and TRBJ2-7, with no clear D. This CDR3 comprises 14 residues. Trimming took 1 base from V and 1 from J, leaving 8 bases between them. Germline CDR1 and CDR2: SGHTA and FQGNSA. Based on the CDR3 plus reference TRBV7-2 and TRBJ2-7, the full variable domain is GAGVSQSPSNKVTEKGKDVELRCDPISGHTALYWYRQSLGQGLEFLIYFQGNSAPDKSGLPSDRFSAERTGGSVSTLTIQRTQQEDSAVYLCASSLEARSYEQYFGPGTRLTVT.

The chain carries TRBV4-2 and TRBJ1-2; TRBD1 agrees at 8 bases. Germline trimming cut 0 bases from V and 3 bases from J; bases unmatched to any gene: 3. Germline CDR1 reads LGHNA; CDR2 reads YNFKEQ. The CDR3 runs 15 residues. CDR3: CASSQDGGQDYGYTF. In DNA form, the CDR3 reads TGTGCCAGCAGCCAAGATGGGGGACAGGACTATGGCTACACCTTC.